The 32 T cell receptor beta chains presented below share a single source sample, sequenced in a study of blood T cell repertoires in COVID-19. Only in-frame clones appear in the TCRdb table, and some are missing; sequencing was by immunoSEQ multiplex PCR. The sample holds about 250,000 clones, about nine tenths seen once. Specimen: PBMCs or T cells enriched from blood (not recorded which). The receptors shown here come from a young woman with acute COVID-19.

The chain couples TRBV15 to TRBJ2-1; 13 positions match TRBD2. The germline CDR1 and CDR2 sequences are LNHNV and YYDKDF (reference sequence). J lost 6 bases, V lost 1 base, and 6 bases had no gene match. The CDR3 is 17 residues long. CDR3 coding DNA: TGTGCCACCAGCAGAGTATTAGGACTAGCGGGGGCCAATGAGCAGTTCTTC. Its protein is CATSRVLGLAGANEQFF.

The table lists this clone with a count of one. The chain uses TRBV5-8 and TRBJ1-1, with a possible D match to TRBD1 (5 bases). Germline V gives CDR1 SGHTS, CDR2 YDEGEE. The V and J ends lost 0 bases and 4 bases respectively, with 22 bases between them. The CDR3 runs to 18 residues. CDR3 sequence: CASSLGGVGANWFTEAFF. The DNA of the CDR3 is TGTGCCAGCAGCTTGGGGGGGGTCGGGGCGAATTGGTTCACTGAAGCTTTCTTT.

In DNA, the CDR3 is TGTGCCAGCAGTGATAGGGGGTATGGCTACACCTTC. It codes for CASSDRGYGYTF. V usage is TRBV2 and J usage is TRBJ1-2, with D possibly being TRBD1 (6 bases). CDR1 SNHLY and CDR2 FYNNEI come from the germline V gene. Trimming took off 3 bases at V and 5 bases at J, with 7 bases between the two ends. This CDR3 contains 12 residues. The full variable domain, its missing parts supplied by reference TRBV2 and TRBJ1-2, is EPEVTQTPSHQVTQMGQEVILRCVPISNHLYFYWYRQILGQKVEFLVSFYNNEISEKSEIFDDQFSVERPDGSNFTLKIRSTKLEDSAMYFCASSDRGYGYTFGSGTRLTVV.

The chain is built from TRBV2 and TRBJ2-7; 9 positions match TRBD1. The CDR3 is 15 residues long. The junction had 5 bases not matched to a gene; V was cut back by 2 bases and J by 3 bases. The germline V gene has CDR1 SNHLY and CDR2 FYNNEI. The CDR3 DNA follows: TGTGCCAGCAGTGAAACCGGGACAGGGTACTACGAGCAGTACTTC. Translated, it gives CASSETGTGYYEQYF.

The chain carries TRBV28 and TRBJ2-7; D is uncertain. This CDR3 is built from 15 residues. The V and J ends lost 1 base and 2 bases respectively, with 12 bases between them. Germline CDR1 reads MDHEN; CDR2 reads SYDVKM. Here the CDR3 DNA reads TGTGCCAGCAGTTTATCCAGGATGCCTACCTACGAGCAGTACTTC. This translates into CASSLSRMPTYEQYF.

The gene calls are TRBV4-3 and TRBJ1-2; 9 nucleotides line up with TRBD1. The length of the CDR3 is 15 residues. V lost 0 bases, J lost 7 bases, and 6 bases stayed unmatched. Germline V lookup: CDR1 LGHNA, CDR2 YSLEER. CDR3 nucleotides: TGCGCCAGCAGCCAAGAACAGGGGGCGCTCGGTGGCTACACCTTC. Encoded protein: CASSQEQGALGGYTF.

V is TRBV28 and J is TRBJ2-1, with 13 bases lining up with TRBD2. Germline V gene sequence: CDR1 MDHEN, CDR2 SYDVKM. The CDR3 spans 15 residues. Trimming took 8 bases from V and 5 from J; bases not matched to a gene: 6. The CDR3 sequence: CASGRGLAGNNEQFF. The DNA of the CDR3 is TGTGCCAGCGGAAGGGGACTAGCGGGGAACAATGAGCAGTTCTTC.

The chain uses TRBV25-1 and TRBJ1-2; possibly TRBD1 for D (5 bases). V gave up 8 bases and J gave up 3 bases, with 16 bases separating them. The CDR3 runs to 14 residues. Germline V CDR1 and CDR2: MGHDK, SYGVNS. Written as DNA, the CDR3 is TGTGCCAGCTGGGAGGGGATGGGGGACTATGGCTACACCTTC. It codes for CASWEGMGDYGYTF.

The genes are TRBV7-6 and TRBJ2-1; 7 bases fit TRBD2. Germline V gives CDR1 SGHVS, CDR2 FNYEAQ. With V trimmed by 1 base and J by 7 bases, 13 bases remained unmatched. The CDR3 consists of 17 residues. The CDR3 DNA follows: TGTGCCAGCAGCTTAGTTTATGCGGCGGGAGTCGGTAATGAGCAGTTCTTC. Protein product: CASSLVYAAGVGNEQFF.

The J gene is TRBJ1-1, the V gene TRBV2; 9 bases align to TRBD1. The ends lost 1 base at V and 5 bases at J; junction bases unmatched: 2. CDR3 length equals 14 residues. The germline V gene encodes CDR1 SNHLY and CDR2 FYNNEI. The CDR3 DNA follows: TGTGCCAGCAGTGAAGAGACAGGGGGTACTGAAGCTTTCTTT. Protein product: CASSEETGGTEAFF.

V usage is TRBV6-5 and J usage is TRBJ1-1; TRBD1 aligns across 8 bases. Losses at the gene ends were 6 bases for V and 6 bases for J; bases not matched to a gene: 12. Germline V gives CDR1 MNHEY, CDR2 SVGAGI. The CDR3 extends over 15 amino acids. CDR3 sequence (DNA): TGTGCCAGCAGGCTAAGGGACAGGACGCTTTCTGAAGCTTTCTTT. It yields the protein CASRLRDRTLSEAFF.

The gene calls are TRBV11-2 and TRBJ2-2, with TRBD1 identical over 7 bases. J lost 6 bases, V lost 5 bases, and 9 bases had no gene match. The CDR3 has 15 residues. Germline values: CDR1 SGHAT, CDR2 FQNNGV. CDR3 loop: CASSIKDRRAGELFF. In DNA form, the CDR3 reads TGTGCCAGCAGCATAAAGGACAGGAGAGCCGGGGAGCTGTTTTTT.

This clone has more than one count but fewer than ten. The genes are TRBV6-6 and TRBJ2-2; D might be TRBD2 (6 bases). CDR3 size: 16 residues. The V gene's germline CDR1 is MNHNY and CDR2 SVGAGI (reference sequence). Trimming took off 6 bases at V and 8 bases at J, with 22 bases between the two ends. Here the CDR3 reads CASSRNQPEGGGELFF. CDR3 bases: TGTGCCAGCAGCAGAAACCAGCCGGAGGGCGGGGGGGAGCTGTTTTTT.

The V and J genes are TRBV9 and TRBJ2-2; 7 bases are a match to TRBD2. Germline CDR1 reads SGDLS; CDR2 reads YYNGEE. There are 14 residues in the CDR3. With 7 bases clipped from V and 5 bases from J, the junction kept 8 bases outside the gene matches. The CDR3 loop reads CASGSGGGTGELFF. The CDR3 nucleotides read TGTGCCAGCGGTTCGGGGGGAGGTACCGGGGAGCTGTTTTTT.

The chain recombines TRBV5-4 with TRBJ2-1; D may be TRBD2 (5 bases). Germline CDR1 SGHNT, CDR2 YYREEE (reference sequence). V shed 6 bases and J shed 4 bases, with 14 bases lying between them. This CDR3 is 14 amino acids long. CDR3 DNA: TGTGCCAGCACCATGACCGGCGGGTACAATGAGCAGTTCTTC. Its translation is CASTMTGGYNEQFF.

The chain joins TRBV19 to TRBJ2-5, with 9 nucleotides matching TRBD1. V lost 5 bases and J lost 2; bases outside the gene matches: 9. The V gene's germline CDR1 is LNHDA and CDR2 SQIVND (reference sequence). CDR3 length: 16 amino acids. The CDR3 loop is CASSPPGQGRQETQYF. The CDR3 DNA is TGTGCCAGTAGTCCGCCGGGACAGGGCAGGCAAGAGACCCAGTACTTC.

The rearrangement joins TRBV7-3 to TRBJ2-7; D is possibly TRBD2 (6 bases). This CDR3 is 14 amino acids long. The V end was cut by 1 base, the J end by 1 base, with 8 bases between. Looked up from germline, CDR1 is SGHTA and CDR2 is FQGTGA. As DNA, the CDR3 is TGTGCCAGCAGCTTAATCGGGGGTTCCTACGAGCAGTACTTC. It translates to CASSLIGGSYEQYF.

This sequence joins TRBV6-5 and TRBJ1-2; D unresolved. Germline assignment: CDR1 MNHEY and CDR2 SVGAGI. The CDR3 sequence is 13 residues long. Trimming shortened V by 7 bases and J by 8 bases, and 17 bases separated the two germline ends. Here the CDR3 reads CASIPGPTSGYTF. In DNA, the CDR3 is TGTGCCAGCATTCCGGGTCCCACCTCGGGCTACACCTTC.

V is TRBV6-5 and J is TRBJ1-5; 9 bases are shared with TRBD1. Trimming at V came to 6 bases and at J to 1 base, leaving 4 bases not matched to a gene. CDR3 length equals 15 residues. Per the germline V gene, CDR1 is MNHEY and CDR2 is SVGAGI. CDR3 protein: CASRRDRVSNQPQHF. CDR3 DNA: TGTGCCAGCAGACGGGACAGGGTGAGCAATCAGCCCCAGCATTTT.

In its sample, this clone was seen once. This chain uses TRBV19 with TRBJ1-2, with 7 positions matching TRBD1. The length of the CDR3 is 14 residues. Germline V CDR1 and CDR2: LNHDA, SQIVND (reference sequence). The V segment lost 5 bases and the J segment 4 bases; nucleotides outside the gene matches: 7. CDR3 coding DNA: TGTGCCAGTAGTCGACAGGGTTCGAGCTATGGCTACACCTTC. Protein product: CASSRQGSSYGYTF.

This chain joins TRBV19 and TRBJ1-3, with 7 bases lining up with TRBD1. Losses at the gene ends were 7 bases for V and 3 bases for J; bases not matched to a gene: 12. In germline, CDR1 is LNHDA, CDR2 SQIVND (reference sequence). CDR3 length: 16 residues. Here the CDR3 reads CASTRDRASSGNTIYF. The CDR3 DNA sequence: TGTGCCAGTACTCGTGACAGGGCATCAAGTGGAAACACCATATATTTT.

The genes are TRBV28 and TRBJ2-5; tentatively, D is TRBD1 (5 bases). CDR3 length equals 16 residues. Germline CDR1 is MDHEN and CDR2 is SYDVKM. V was cut by 5 bases and J by 5 bases, with 21 bases left in between. The DNA for the CDR3 is TGTGCCAGCAGTCAACCGGCCAAAAGGGGTGACGAGACCCAGTACTTC. It codes for CASSQPAKRGDETQYF.

In the case of this clone: The same CDR3 also results from other DNA sequences found in this sample. The gene calls are TRBV27 and TRBJ1-1, with a possible D match to TRBD1 (6 bases). Germline V lookup: CDR1 MNHEY, CDR2 SMNVEV (reference sequence). CDR3 length equals 13 residues. Trimming stripped 0 bases from V and 5 bases from J, with 7 bases between. CDR3 sequence: CASSLSRGTEAFF. The CDR3 DNA reads as TGTGCCAGCAGTTTATCGAGGGGGACTGAAGCTTTCTTT.

J is TRBJ2-5 and V is TRBV12-3 or TRBV12-4; D possibly corresponds to TRBD2 (7 bases). V lost 9 bases and J lost 5, with 13 bases in between. This CDR3 is built from 12 residues. The CDR3 loop is CASSRGGETQYF. The CDR3 bases are TGTGCCAGTAGCAGGGGAGGGGAGACCCAGTACTTC.

The rearrangement links TRBV27 to TRBJ1-6; the D is unclear. This CDR3 has 17 amino acids. Trimming pared 0 bases from V and 0 bases from J, leaving 9 bases between. Germline CDR1 MNHEY, CDR2 SMNVEV (reference sequence). The CDR3 loop reads CASSLSSEGSYNSPLHF. As DNA, the CDR3 is TGTGCCAGCAGTTTATCGTCTGAGGGCTCCTATAATTCACCCCTCCACTTT.

Comment on this clone: Other DNA sequences from this sample encode an identical CDR3 as well. This chain uses TRBV11-2 with TRBJ2-7; TRBD1 matches 7 bases. This CDR3 spans 14 amino acids. Germline V gene data show CDR1 as SGHAT and CDR2 as FQNNGV. J was trimmed by 1 base and V by 5 bases; bases with no gene match: 5. DNA of the CDR3: TGTGCCAGCAGCCTCGGGGACAGATCCTACGAGCAGTACTTC. It encodes CASSLGDRSYEQYF.

The genes are TRBV27 and TRBJ1-5, with no clear D. V lost 2 bases to trimming and J lost 6 bases, with 14 bases between them. The CDR3 sequence is 15 residues long. The germline gives CDR1 MNHEY, CDR2 SMNVEV (reference sequence). The CDR3 DNA follows: TGTGCCAGCAGTTTACGGAGTCCTCCGGGTCAGCCCCAGCATTTT. Amino acids: CASSLRSPPGQPQHF.

V is TRBV6-5 and J is TRBJ1-2; D is ambiguous. Germline lookup yields CDR1 MNHEY and CDR2 SVGAGI. This CDR3 spans 13 amino acids. The ends were cut back, 4 bases at V and 4 bases at J, with 10 bases in the middle. In nucleotides, the CDR3 is TGTGCCAGCAGTTCGGCAGGAGGCTATGGCTACACCTTC. This translates into CASSSAGGYGYTF.

The chain links TRBV6-5 to TRBJ2-1; D may be TRBD2 (6 bases). The CDR3 totals 14 residues. V was clipped by 6 bases and J by 5 bases, with 14 bases between them. Germline CDR1 is MNHEY and CDR2 is SVGAGI. CDR3: CASRALSGNNEQFF. Written as DNA, the CDR3 is TGTGCCAGCAGGGCCCTTAGCGGAAACAATGAGCAGTTCTTC.

The chain employs TRBV3-1 (or the pseudogene TRBV3-2) and TRBJ2-7, with 9 bases identical to TRBD1. The junction had 5 bases not matched to a gene; V was cut back by 1 base and J by 4 bases. CDR1 LGHDT and CDR2 YNNKEL come from the germline V gene (reference sequence). The CDR3 consists of 15 residues. The CDR3 DNA reads as TGTGCCAGCAGCCAAGTTACAGGGGGCCCGTACGAGCAGTACTTC. Its protein is CASSQVTGGPYEQYF.

V and J are TRBV28 and TRBJ1-6, with D possibly matching TRBD1 (5 bases). In germline, CDR1 is MDHEN, CDR2 SYDVKM. The CDR3 has 13 residues. V lost 3 bases and J 9 bases, leaving 9 bases between the germline ends. The CDR3 region is CASSFRGGSPLHF. In nucleotides, the CDR3 is TGTGCCAGCAGTTTTCGGGGGGGTTCACCCCTCCACTTT.

This clone appeared once. This chain joins TRBV29-1 and TRBJ2-2; a possible D gene is TRBD2 (7 bases). CDR1 SQVTM and CDR2 ANQGSEA come from the germline V gene. Trimming cost V 4 bases and J 5 bases, with 17 bases left between them. The CDR3 is 15 amino acids. CDR3 sequence: CSVVVGGGRTGELFF. DNA of the CDR3: TGCAGCGTTGTGGTTGGGGGGGGCCGTACCGGGGAGCTGTTTTTT.